Included here is one TCR beta chain sequence, with context. Antigen: not known. Germline loops: CDR1 WNHNN, CDR2 SYGVQD (reference sequence). The ends were cut back, 3 bases at V and 2 bases at J, with 7 bases in the middle. The CDR3 is made up of 14 amino acids. Assay used: immunoSEQ multiplex PCR; TCRdb lists only in-frame clones, some missing. The sample holds millions of clones, roughly 94% seen once. The data stem from a study of shared clonotypes between healthy human individuals. Study-wide findings and caveats: Among non-shared clonotypes, generation probabilities were lower than among those shared by all four donors.

It was CD45RO-negative cells, positively selected for CCR7, that made up naive CD8 cells, with terminally differentiated effector memory CD45RA+ cells excluded. The material sequenced was naive CD8+ T cells sorted from blood. The receptor comes from a man aged 18 to 30 in good health. This rearrangement joins TRBV10-1 to TRBJ2-2, with a possible D match to TRBD2 (6 bases). CDR3 nucleotides: TGCGCCAGCAGTGACGGGAGTAACACCGGGGAGCTGTTTTTT. Translated: CASSDGSNTGELFF.